This is a list of T cell receptor beta chains from one sample in a study of T cell repertoires in cytomegalovirus infection. The antigens of these receptors remain unknown. MiXCR, run by TCRdb on the reads, gives a single entry per CDR3 protein. The table includes some 920,000 distinct CDR3 sequences, roughly 30% detected once. The sequencing here drew on cultured CD8+ T cells from PBMCs, taken from culture after CMV antigen stimulation. The receptors shown here come from a human donor in good health (CMV status not recorded). Some clones in this sample may be carry-over from other donors' samples. Each CDR3 is given with its conserved first and last residue. D genes are given only for firm matches. Not all rows give a size; the values are once, few, many and, for expanded clones, a class.

V gene	J gene	D gene	clone size	CDR3 DNA	CDR3 protein
TRBV7-9	TRBJ1-4	TRBD1	few	TGTGCCAGCAGCTTAGAGACAGGGAGTCACGAAAAACTGTTTTTT	CASSLETGSHEKLFF
TRBV12-3/TRBV12-4	TRBJ1-3	TRBD1	many	TGTGCCAGCAGTTTCGGATGGGGCAGGGGGCCTGGAAACACCATATATTTT	CASSFGWGRGPGNTIYF
TRBV18	TRBJ2-5	TRBD1	-	TGTGCCAGCTCACCTTCTAGGGACAGACAAGAGACCCAGTACTTC	CASSPSRDRQETQYF
TRBV14	TRBJ2-1	-	-	TGTGCCAGCAGCTCAAGCCCATGGGGGACCTCCTACAATGAGCAGTTCTTC	CASSSSPWGTSYNEQFF
TRBV7-6	TRBJ1-5	-	many	TGTGCCAGCAGCAAAGCGGGCGCCAATCAGCCCCAGCATTTT	CASSKAGANQPQHF
TRBV5-1	TRBJ2-7	-	-	TGCGCCAGCAGCTTGAAAGGGGGGACCAGCTCCTACGAGCAGTACTTC	CASSLKGGTSSYEQYF
TRBV7-1	TRBJ2-2	-	-	TGTGCCAGCAGCCCCGGGGGCGGCTCCGGGGAGCTGTTTTTT	CASSPGGGSGELFF
TRBV27	TRBJ1-4	-	many	TGTGCCAGCAGTTCACGCCGCTACTTTGGTGAAAAACTGTTTTTT	CASSSRRYFGEKLFF
TRBV28	TRBJ1-1	TRBD1	many	TGTGCCAGCACCCCAGGGGGCAGGACTGAAGCTTTCTTT	CASTPGGRTEAFF
TRBV7-9	TRBJ2-6	-	few	TGTGCCAGCAGCCCCGACAGCTTCTCTGGGGCCAACGTCCTGACTTTC	CASSPDSFSGANVLTF
TRBV27	TRBJ1-5	-	few	TGTGCCAGCACCCCTAGGGGGGGGAGTCAGCCCCAGCATTTT	CASTPRGGSQPQHF
TRBV7-6	TRBJ1-1	-	many	TGTGCCAGCAGCTTGGCAGGGTATACTGAAGCTTTCTTT	CASSLAGYTEAFF
TRBV5-6	TRBJ2-1	-	once	TGTGCCAGCACCAAAGGGCGGGCCTACTCCTACAATGAGCAGTTCTTC	CASTKGRAYSYNEQFF
TRBV7-8	TRBJ2-5	-	-	TGTGCCAGCAGGTTAAACAGAATACAAGAGACCCAGTACTTC	CASRLNRIQETQYF
TRBV4-1	TRBJ2-5	TRBD1	few	TGCGCCAGCAGCAACCGGGACAGGGGATCAGAGACCCAGTACTTC	CASSNRDRGSETQYF
TRBV3-1	TRBJ1-1	-	-	TGTGCCAGCAGCCCCCAGGTAGGGGGAGTCACTGAAGCTTTCTTT	CASSPQVGGVTEAFF
TRBV4-2	TRBJ2-7	-	many	TGTGCCAGCAGCCCCGACGGACTTAACGAGCAGTACTTC	CASSPDGLNEQYF
TRBV6-1	TRBJ2-7	-	many	TGTGCCAGCAGACCGACTAATCCAGTCGGCGAGCAGTACTTC	CASRPTNPVGEQYF
TRBV7-6	TRBJ1-5	-	few	TGTGCCAGCAGCTTATATCAGCCCCAGCATTTT	CASSLYQPQHF
TRBV12-3/TRBV12-4	TRBJ2-3	-	-	TGTGCCAGCAGGACTGGCTGGATGGTAGCAGATACGCAGTATTTT	CASRTGWMVADTQYF
TRBV5-6	TRBJ1-4	-	-	TGTGCCAGCAGCGAGAAGCCGGGAGAAAAACTGTTTTTT	CASSEKPGEKLFF
TRBV7-6	TRBJ2-1	TRBD2	-	TGTGCTAGCAGCTTAGCGGCTAGCGGGGGATCCTACAATGAGCAGTTCTTC	CASSLAASGGSYNEQFF
TRBV7-9	TRBJ2-1	-	few	TGTGCCAGCAGCTTAGCGTTCCGCTCCTACAATGAGCAGTTCTTC	CASSLAFRSYNEQFF
TRBV11-2	TRBJ1-2	-	few	TGTGCCAGCAGCTTAGGGCGACAGGATTACGGCTACACCTTC	CASSLGRQDYGYTF
TRBV7-9	TRBJ1-6	-	-	TGTGCCAGCAGCTTAGTCCCCGTCCCGCATGATTCACCCCTCCACTTT	CASSLVPVPHDSPLHF
TRBV2	TRBJ2-1	TRBD2	-	TGTGCCAGCAGTGAGCTGGGACTAGCGGGGTCGGACTCCTACAATGAGCAGTTCTTC	CASSELGLAGSDSYNEQFF
TRBV20-1	TRBJ2-7	-	-	TGCAGTGCTCTAGGACACCGCTACGAGCAGTACTTC	CSALGHRYEQYF
TRBV4-1	TRBJ2-3	TRBD2	once	TGCGCCAGCAGCCCTCCGACTAGCGGGGGCCCGCCAGATACGCAGTATTTT	CASSPPTSGGPPDTQYF
TRBV12-5	TRBJ2-1	-	few	TGTGCTAGTGGTTTGGTAGGGCTCTTTTCGGATGAGCAGTTCTTC	CASGLVGLFSDEQFF
TRBV6-8	TRBJ1-1	-	-	TGTGCCAGCACCTACGGAGGGTTTGACCCTTTAAACACTGAAGCTTTCTTT	CASTYGGFDPLNTEAFF
TRBV20-1	TRBJ2-3	TRBD1	-	TGCAGTGCCAGGGACAGCTCAGGCGCAGATACGCAGTATTTT	CSARDSSGADTQYF
TRBV7-2	TRBJ2-1	TRBD2	many	TGTGCCAGCAGCTTAGGGGGGACTAAAATCTCCTACAATGAGCAGTTCTTC	CASSLGGTKISYNEQFF
TRBV2	TRBJ1-6	-	few	TGTGCCAGCACCGACGGGACCCCGACCTTT	CASTDGTPTF
TRBV7-9	TRBJ1-2	-	few	TGTGCCAGCAGCTTAGCGGACCGGGGGAACGGCTACACCTTC	CASSLADRGNGYTF
TRBV14	TRBJ2-5	-	-	TGTGCCAGCAGCCAAGATTGGAGCCAGAAAGAGACCCAGTACTTC	CASSQDWSQKETQYF
TRBV7-8	TRBJ1-2	-	many	TGTGCCAGCAGCGGAACAGGGTTTGGCTACACCTTC	CASSGTGFGYTF
TRBV19	TRBJ2-7	-	-	TGTGCCAGTAGTATCAGTTGGAGGGTGTCCTACGAGCAGTACTTC	CASSISWRVSYEQYF